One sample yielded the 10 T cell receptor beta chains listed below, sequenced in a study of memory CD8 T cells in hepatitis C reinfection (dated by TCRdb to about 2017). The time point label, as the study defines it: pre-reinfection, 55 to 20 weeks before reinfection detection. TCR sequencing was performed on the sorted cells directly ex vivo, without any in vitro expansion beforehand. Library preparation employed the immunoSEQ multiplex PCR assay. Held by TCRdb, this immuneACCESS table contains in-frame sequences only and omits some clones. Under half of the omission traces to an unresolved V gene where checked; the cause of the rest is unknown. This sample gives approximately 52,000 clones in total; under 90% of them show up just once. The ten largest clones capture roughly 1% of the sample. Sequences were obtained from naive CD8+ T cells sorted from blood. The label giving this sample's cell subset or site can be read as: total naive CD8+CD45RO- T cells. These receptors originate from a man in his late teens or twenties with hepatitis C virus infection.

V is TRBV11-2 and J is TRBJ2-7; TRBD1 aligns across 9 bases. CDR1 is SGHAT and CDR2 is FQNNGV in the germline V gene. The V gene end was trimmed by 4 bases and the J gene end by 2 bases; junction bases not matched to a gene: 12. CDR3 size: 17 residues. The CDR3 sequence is CASSSFAGTGSTYEQYF. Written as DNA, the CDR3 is TGTGCCAGCAGCTCCTTCGCCGGGACAGGGTCAACCTACGAGCAGTACTTC.

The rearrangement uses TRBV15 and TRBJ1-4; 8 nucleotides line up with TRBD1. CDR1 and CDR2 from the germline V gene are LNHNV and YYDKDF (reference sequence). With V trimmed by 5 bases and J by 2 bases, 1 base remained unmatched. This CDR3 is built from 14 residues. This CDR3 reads CATSDRGTNEKLFF. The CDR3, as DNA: TGTGCCACCAGCGACAGGGGCACTAATGAAAAACTGTTTTTT.

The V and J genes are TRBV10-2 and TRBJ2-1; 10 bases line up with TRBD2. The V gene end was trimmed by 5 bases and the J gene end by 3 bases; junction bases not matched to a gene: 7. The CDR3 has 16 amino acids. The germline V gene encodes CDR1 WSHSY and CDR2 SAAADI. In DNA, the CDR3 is TGCGCCAGCAGTTCTCTTCTAGCGGGGGACTACAATGAGCAGTTCTTC. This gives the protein CASSSLLAGDYNEQFF.

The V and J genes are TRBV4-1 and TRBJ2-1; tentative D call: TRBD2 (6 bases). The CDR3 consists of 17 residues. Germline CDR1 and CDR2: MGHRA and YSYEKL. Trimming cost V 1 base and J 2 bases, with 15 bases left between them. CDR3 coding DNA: TGCGCCAGCAGCCAAGGGGGACTCCGATTTCCCTACAATGAGCAGTTCTTC. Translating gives CASSQGGLRFPYNEQFF.

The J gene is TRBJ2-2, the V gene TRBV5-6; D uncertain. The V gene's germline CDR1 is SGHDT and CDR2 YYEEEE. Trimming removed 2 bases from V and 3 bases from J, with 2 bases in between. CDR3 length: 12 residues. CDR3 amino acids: CASSFYTGELFF. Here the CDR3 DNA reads TGTGCCAGCAGCTTCTACACCGGGGAGCTGTTTTTT.

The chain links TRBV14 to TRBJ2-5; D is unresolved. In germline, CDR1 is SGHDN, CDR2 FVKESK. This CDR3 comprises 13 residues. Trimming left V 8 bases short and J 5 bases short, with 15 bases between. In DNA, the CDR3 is TGTGCCAGCGCTACAGAATACGATGAGACCCAGTACTTC. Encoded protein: CASATEYDETQYF.

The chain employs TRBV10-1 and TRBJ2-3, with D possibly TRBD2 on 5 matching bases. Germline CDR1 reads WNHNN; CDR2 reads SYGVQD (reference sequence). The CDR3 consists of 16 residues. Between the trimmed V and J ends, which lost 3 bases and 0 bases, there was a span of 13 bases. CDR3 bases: TGCGCCAGCAGTGAAGGGAGCAGCTCTAGCACAGATACGCAGTATTTT. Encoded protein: CASSEGSSSSTDTQYF.

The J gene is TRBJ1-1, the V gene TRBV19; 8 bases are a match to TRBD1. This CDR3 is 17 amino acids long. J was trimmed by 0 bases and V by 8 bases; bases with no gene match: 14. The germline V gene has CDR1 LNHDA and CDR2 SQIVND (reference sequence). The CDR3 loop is CASSTSGGDPMNTEAFF. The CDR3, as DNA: TGTGCCAGTTCTACCTCAGGGGGCGATCCTATGAACACTGAAGCTTTCTTT.

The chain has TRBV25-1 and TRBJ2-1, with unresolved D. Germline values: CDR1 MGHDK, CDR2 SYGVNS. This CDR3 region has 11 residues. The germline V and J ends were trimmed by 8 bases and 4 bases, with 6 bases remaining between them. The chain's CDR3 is CASGLYNEQFF. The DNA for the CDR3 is TGTGCCAGCGGCCTGTACAATGAGCAGTTCTTC. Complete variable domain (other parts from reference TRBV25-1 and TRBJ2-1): EADIYQTPRYLVIGTGKKITLECSQTMGHDKMYWYQQDPGMELHLIHYSYGVNSTEKGDLSSESTVSRIRTEHFPLTLESARPSHTSQYLCASGLYNEQFFGPGTRLTVL.

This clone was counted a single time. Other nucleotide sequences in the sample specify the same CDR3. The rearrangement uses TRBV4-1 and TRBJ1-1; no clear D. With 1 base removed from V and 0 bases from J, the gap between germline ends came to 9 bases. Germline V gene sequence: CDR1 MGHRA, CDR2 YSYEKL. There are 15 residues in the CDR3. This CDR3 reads CASSQAAGMNTEAFF. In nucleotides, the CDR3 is TGCGCCAGCAGCCAAGCGGCAGGCATGAACACTGAAGCTTTCTTT.